Only one count was recorded for the clone carrying this TCR beta chain. The antigen is not known. The data were taken from a study of graft-versus-host responses after intestinal transplantation. Whole-study results and caveats: The study found high graft-versus-host to host-versus-graft clonal ratios in allografts of patients with graft-donor T cell macrochimerism.

Clones were sequenced by immunoSEQ multiplex PCR, and TCRdb holds only the in-frame ones, with some missing. The sample has some 9,900 clones, more than 85% seen once; the top ten hold approximately 3.8%. Germline CDR1 SGDLS, CDR2 YYNGEE. The CDR3 is 15 residues long. Trimming cost V 0 bases and J 0 bases, with 9 bases left between them. The origin of this receptor is a human patient who received an intestinal transplant, so some T cells may come from the graft donor. The material was PBMCs, obtained approximately 40 days after intestinal transplantation. This chain uses TRBV9 with TRBJ1-1, with D possibly being TRBD1 (6 bases). CDR3 region: CASSVGGAMNTEAFF. CDR3 nucleotide sequence: TGTGCCAGCAGCGTAGGGGGGGCCATGAACACTGAAGCTTTCTTT.